Each of the 17 T cell receptor beta chains below was sequenced from the same sample in a study of T cell responses to AZD1222 COVID-19 vaccine. The data were produced by immunoSEQ multiplex PCR, yet TCRdb's version contains in-frame clones alone and is incomplete. The sample has roughly 120,000 clones; about 86% are singletons. The material sequenced was peripheral blood, taken on day 0 of AZD1222 vaccination. The source of these receptors is an adult in good health.

The V call is TRBV28, the J call TRBJ1-5, with TRBD1 matching 7 bases. CDR1 is MDHEN, CDR2 SYDVKM, per germline. V lost 7 bases to trimming and J lost 3 bases; unmatched junction nucleotides: 12. There are 16 residues in the CDR3. CDR3 region: CASNPLAGQSNQPQHF. The CDR3 DNA reads as TGTGCCAGCAACCCTCTGGCGGGACAGTCCAATCAGCCCCAGCATTTT.

The sample holds one count of this clone. The chain is built from TRBV6-6 and TRBJ1-5; tentatively, D is TRBD1 (5 bases). Germline CDR1 and CDR2: MNHNY and SVGAGI (reference sequence). V was clipped by 5 bases and J by 2 bases, with 10 bases between them. The CDR3 has 14 residues. The CDR3 here is CASSADSGNQPQHF. As DNA, the CDR3 is TGTGCCAGCAGTGCCGACAGCGGCAATCAGCCCCAGCATTTT.

The chain carries TRBV5-4 and TRBJ2-1, with 11 bases fitting TRBD2. Per the germline V gene, CDR1 is SGHNT and CDR2 is YYREEE (reference sequence). The CDR3 is 14 amino acids. The J segment lost 7 bases and the V segment lost 6 bases, leaving 6 bases of the junction unmatched. The CDR3, as DNA: TGTGCCAGCATACTAGCGGGAGTGGGTAATGAGCAGTTCTTC. This encodes CASILAGVGNEQFF. The full variable domain, with the rest looked up from reference TRBV5-4 and TRBJ2-1, is ETGVTQSPTHLIKTRGQQVTLRCSSQSGHNTVSWYQQALGQGPQFIFQYYREEENGRGNFPPRFSGLQFPNYSSELNVNALELDDSALYLCASILAGVGNEQFFGPGTRLTVL.

J is TRBJ1-1 and V is TRBV5-1; possibly TRBD1 for D (6 bases). CDR1 is SGHRS, CDR2 YFSETQ, per germline. The CDR3 covers 16 residues. V was pared by 2 bases and J by 4 bases, with 18 bases between. The CDR3 spells CASSFIESGAVTEAFF. CDR3 nucleotide sequence: TGCGCCAGCAGCTTCATAGAATCGGGGGCGGTCACTGAAGCTTTCTTT.

The rearrangement joins TRBV5-4 to TRBJ2-1; 11 positions match TRBD2. This CDR3 comprises 16 residues. Germline loops: CDR1 SGHNT, CDR2 YYREEE (reference sequence). Trimming took 0 bases from V and 6 from J; bases not matched to a gene: 5. CDR3 DNA: TGTGCCAGCAGCTTGGGTCTAGCGGGAGGCACCAATGAGCAGTTCTTC. It codes for CASSLGLAGGTNEQFF.

V gene TRBV7-2 combines with J gene TRBJ2-7; 9 bases line up with TRBD1. CDR3 length equals 15 residues. V shed 5 bases and J 4 bases; nucleotides not matched to a gene: 9. Germline-derived CDR1 and CDR2 are SGHTA and FQGNSA. The CDR3 DNA sequence: TGTGCCAGCAGCGCCTCCGGGACAGGGAAATACGAGCAGTACTTC. This encodes CASSASGTGKYEQYF.

The chain links TRBV27 to TRBJ2-2, with 8 bases aligning to TRBD1. The CDR3 totals 16 residues. J was trimmed by 0 bases and V by 6 bases; bases with no gene match: 6. Germline CDR1 is MNHEY and CDR2 is SMNVEV (reference sequence). The CDR3 nucleotides are TGTGCCAGCAGACTCCAGGGGGCCCCGAACACCGGGGAGCTGTTTTTT. Protein sequence: CASRLQGAPNTGELFF.

The chain links TRBV2 to TRBJ2-7, with D unresolved. V gave up 0 bases and J gave up 2 bases, with 8 bases separating them. The CDR3 loop spans 14 amino acids. In germline, CDR1 is SNHLY, CDR2 FYNNEI. Here the CDR3 DNA reads TGTGCCAGCAGTGAAGCGGGCATTCCCTACGAGCAGTACTTC. This sequence encodes CASSEAGIPYEQYF.

This clone was recorded only once. The chain has TRBV7-2 and TRBJ2-2; D could derive from TRBD1 or TRBD2 (5 bases each). From germline, CDR1 is SGHTA and CDR2 FQGNSA. The CDR3 is 14 residues long. Trimming pared 5 bases from V and 4 bases from J, leaving 11 bases between. For the CDR3, the DNA is TGTGCCAGCAGCGGAATGAGGGGCACCGGGGAGCTGTTTTTT. It is translated as CASSGMRGTGELFF. Full variable domain (remainder filled in from reference TRBV7-2 and TRBJ2-2): GAGVSQSPSNKVTEKGKDVELRCDPISGHTALYWYRQSLGQGLEFLIYFQGNSAPDKSGLPSDRFSAERTGGSVSTLTIQRTQQEDSAVYLCASSGMRGTGELFFGEGSRLTVL.

This sequence joins TRBV2 and TRBJ1-6; D is ambiguous. The CDR3 runs 14 residues. Trimming removed 6 bases from V and 3 bases from J, with 9 bases in between. In germline, CDR1 is SNHLY, CDR2 FYNNEI. CDR3 amino acids: CASRVAYYNSPLHF. The CDR3 DNA reads TGTGCCAGCAGGGTAGCCTACTATAATTCACCCCTCCACTTT. Full variable domain (rest looked up from reference TRBV2 and TRBJ1-6): EPEVTQTPSHQVTQMGQEVILRCVPISNHLYFYWYRQILGQKVEFLVSFYNNEISEKSEIFDDQFSVERPDGSNFTLKIRSTKLEDSAMYFCASRVAYYNSPLHFGNGTRLTVT.

This sequence joins TRBV9 and TRBJ2-2, with a weak D call TRBD2 (5 bases). This CDR3 is 16 amino acids long. With 4 bases removed from V and 5 bases from J, the gap between germline ends came to 18 bases. In germline, CDR1 is SGDLS, CDR2 YYNGEE. The DNA for the CDR3 is TGTGCCAGCAGCCCCCCCGGGGTAGGGAAAACCGGGGAGCTGTTTTTT. It yields the protein CASSPPGVGKTGELFF.

The V gene is TRBV7-9, the J gene TRBJ2-1; TRBD1 matches 12 bases. V was pared by 4 bases and J by 7 bases, with 8 bases of the junction left unmatched. Per germline, CDR1 SEHNR and CDR2 FQNEAQ (reference sequence). CDR3 length: 16 amino acids. The CDR3 region has the DNA TGTGCCAGCAGCTCATCGGGACAGGGGGCGCAAAATGAGCAGTTCTTC. Translating it yields CASSSSGQGAQNEQFF.

A single count supports this clone. The chain joins TRBV12-3 or TRBV12-4 to TRBJ1-2; D remains unclear. Trimming cost V 2 bases and J 2 bases, with 6 bases left between them. CDR3 length: 13 residues. This CDR3 is CASSLLENYGYTF. The CDR3 region has the DNA TGTGCCAGCAGTTTATTGGAGAACTATGGCTACACCTTC.

The chain couples TRBV6-1 to TRBJ1-5; 9 nucleotides align to TRBD1. The CDR3 length is 16 residues. Germline assignment: CDR1 MNHNS and CDR2 SASEGT. J was trimmed by 4 bases and V by 0 bases; bases with no gene match: 4. The CDR3 reads CASSEARGQGNQPQHF. CDR3 nucleotides: TGTGCCAGCAGTGAAGCGCGGGGACAGGGAAATCAGCCCCAGCATTTT.

V is TRBV6-2 or TRBV6-3 and J is TRBJ2-7; D may be TRBD1 (6 bases). This CDR3 comprises 15 residues. Germline V lookup: CDR1 MNHEY, CDR2 SVGEGT. V lost 5 bases to trimming and J lost 0 bases, with 14 bases between them. CDR3 nucleotides: TGTGCCAGCAGTACCTACAGGGTTAGCTCCTACGAGCAGTACTTC. As protein: CASSTYRVSSYEQYF.

This clone was recorded once. This chain connects TRBV5-8 to TRBJ2-1, with a tentative D call TRBD1 (5 bases). In germline, CDR1 is SGHTS, CDR2 YDEGEE. The CDR3 runs to 12 residues. The V end lost 4 bases, the J end lost 9 bases, and 11 bases lay between the germline ends. The CDR3 loop reads CASSGQAGEQFF. The CDR3 coding sequence is TGTGCCAGCAGCGGACAAGCCGGTGAGCAGTTCTTC. The complete variable domain, with remaining parts taken from reference TRBV5-8 and TRBJ2-1, reads EAGVTQSPTHLIKTRGQQATLRCSPISGHTSVYWYQQALGLGLQFLLWYDEGEERNRGNFPPRFSGRQFPNYSSELNVNALELEDSALYLCASSGQAGEQFFGPGTRLTVL.

The chain joins TRBV11-3 to TRBJ2-3; perhaps TRBD1 as D (6 bases). Trimming removed 3 bases from V and 0 bases from J, with 10 bases in between. Germline loops: CDR1 SGHNT, CDR2 YENEEA. The CDR3 totals 15 residues. CDR3 sequence reads: CASSFQGRSTDTQYF. The CDR3, as DNA: TGTGCCAGCAGCTTCCAGGGGCGCAGCACAGATACGCAGTATTTT.